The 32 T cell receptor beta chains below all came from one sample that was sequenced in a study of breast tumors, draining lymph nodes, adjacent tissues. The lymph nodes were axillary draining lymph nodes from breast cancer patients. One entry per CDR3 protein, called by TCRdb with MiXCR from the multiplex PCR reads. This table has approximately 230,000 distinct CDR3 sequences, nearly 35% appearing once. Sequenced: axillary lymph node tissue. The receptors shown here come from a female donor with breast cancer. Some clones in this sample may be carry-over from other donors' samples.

The CDR3 here is CASRRGWSNQPQHF. CDR3 DNA sequence: TGTGCCAGCAGGAGGGGCTGGAGCAATCAGCCCCAGCATTTT. The genes are TRBV6-5 and TRBJ1-5; maybe TRBD1 (5 bases). The CDR3 runs to 14 residues. The ends were cut back, 6 bases at V and 1 base at J, with 10 bases in the middle. The germline V gene encodes CDR1 MNHEY and CDR2 SVGAGI.

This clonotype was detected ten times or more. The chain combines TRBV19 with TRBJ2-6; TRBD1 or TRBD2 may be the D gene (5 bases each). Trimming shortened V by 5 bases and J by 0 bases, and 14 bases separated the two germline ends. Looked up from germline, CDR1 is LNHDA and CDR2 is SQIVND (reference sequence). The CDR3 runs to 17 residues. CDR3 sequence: CASSDRDGLSGANVLTF. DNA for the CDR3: TGTGCCAGTAGTGACCGGGACGGGCTCTCTGGGGCCAACGTCCTGACTTTC.

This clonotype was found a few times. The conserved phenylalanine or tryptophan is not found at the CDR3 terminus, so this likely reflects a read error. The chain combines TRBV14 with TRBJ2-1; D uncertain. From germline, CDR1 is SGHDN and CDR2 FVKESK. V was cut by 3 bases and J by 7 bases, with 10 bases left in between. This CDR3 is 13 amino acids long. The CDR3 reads CASSQDSRNEQFS. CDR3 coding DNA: TGTGCCAGCAGCCAGGATAGCAGAAATGAGCAGTTCTCC.

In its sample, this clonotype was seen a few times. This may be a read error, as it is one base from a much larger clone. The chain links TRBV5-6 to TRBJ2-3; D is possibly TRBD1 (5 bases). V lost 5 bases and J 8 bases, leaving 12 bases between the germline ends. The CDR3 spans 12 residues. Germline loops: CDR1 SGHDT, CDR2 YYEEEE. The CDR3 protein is CASRVGAATQYF. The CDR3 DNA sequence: TGTGCCAGCAGAGTTGGGGCAGCTACGCAGTATTTT.

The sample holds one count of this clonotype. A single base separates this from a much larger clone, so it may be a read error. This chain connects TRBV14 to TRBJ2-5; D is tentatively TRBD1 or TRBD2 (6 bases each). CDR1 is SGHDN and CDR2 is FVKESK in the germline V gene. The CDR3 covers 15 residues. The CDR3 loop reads CASSPQGMGGETPYF. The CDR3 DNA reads TGTGCCAGCAGCCCTCAGGGGATGGGAGGAGAGACCCCGTACTTC.

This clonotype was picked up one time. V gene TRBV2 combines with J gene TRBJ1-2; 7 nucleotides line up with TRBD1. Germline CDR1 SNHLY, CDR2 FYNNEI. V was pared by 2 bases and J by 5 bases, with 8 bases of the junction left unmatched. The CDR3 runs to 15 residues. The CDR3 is CASSEWGTEGYGYTF. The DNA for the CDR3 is TGTGCCAGCAGTGAATGGGGGACAGAGGGATATGGCTACACCTTC.

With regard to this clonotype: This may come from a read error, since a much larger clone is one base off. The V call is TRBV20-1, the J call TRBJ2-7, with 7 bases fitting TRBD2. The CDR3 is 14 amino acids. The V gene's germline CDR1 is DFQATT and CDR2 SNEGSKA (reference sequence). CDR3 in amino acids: CSASPKLASSEQYF. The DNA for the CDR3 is TGCAGTGCTAGCCCGAAACTAGCGTCCTCCGAGCAGTACTTC.

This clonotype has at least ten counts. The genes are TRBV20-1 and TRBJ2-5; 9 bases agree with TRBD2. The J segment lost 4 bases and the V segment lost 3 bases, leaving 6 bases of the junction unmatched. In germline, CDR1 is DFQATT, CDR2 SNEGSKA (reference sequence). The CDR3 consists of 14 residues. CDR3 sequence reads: CSARRREGGETQYF. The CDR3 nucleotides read TGCAGTGCTAGGAGGCGGGAGGGAGGAGAGACCCAGTACTTC.

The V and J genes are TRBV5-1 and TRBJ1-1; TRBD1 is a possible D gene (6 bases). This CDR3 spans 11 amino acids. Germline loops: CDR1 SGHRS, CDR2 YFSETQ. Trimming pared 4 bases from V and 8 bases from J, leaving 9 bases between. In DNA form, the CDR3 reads TGCGCCAGCAGCATCGGGACAGAAGCTTTCTTT. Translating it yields CASSIGTEAFF. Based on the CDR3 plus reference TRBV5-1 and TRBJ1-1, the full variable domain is KAGVTQTPRYLIKTRGQQVTLSCSPISGHRSVSWYQQTPGQGLQFLFEYFSETQRNKGNFPGRFSGRQFSNSRSEMNVSTLELGDSALYLCASSIGTEAFFGQGTRLTVV.

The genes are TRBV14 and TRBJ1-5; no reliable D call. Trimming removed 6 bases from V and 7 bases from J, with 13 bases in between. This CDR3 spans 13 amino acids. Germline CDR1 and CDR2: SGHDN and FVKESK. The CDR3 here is CASSHVSAQPQHF. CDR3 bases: TGTGCCAGCAGTCACGTCTCGGCCCAGCCCCAGCATTTT.

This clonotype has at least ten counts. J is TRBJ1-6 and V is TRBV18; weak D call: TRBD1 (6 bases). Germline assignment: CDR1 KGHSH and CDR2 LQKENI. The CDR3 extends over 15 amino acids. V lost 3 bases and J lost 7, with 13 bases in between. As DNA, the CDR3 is TGTGCCAGCTCACCCCCGACAGGCGGGAATTCACCCCTCCACTTT. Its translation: CASSPPTGGNSPLHF. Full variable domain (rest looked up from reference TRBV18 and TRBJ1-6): NAGVMQNPRHLVRRRGQEARLRCSPMKGHSHVYWYRQLPEEGLKFMVYLQKENIIDESGMPKERFSAEFPKEGPSILRIQQVVRGDSAAYFCASSPPTGGNSPLHFGNGTRLTVT.

CDR3 in amino acids: CSARRSATYTFDRSYEQYF. DNA of the CDR3: TGCAGTGCTAGGAGGAGTGCCACCTACACCTTCGACAGATCATACGAGCAGTACTTC. The chain uses TRBV20-1 and TRBJ2-7; maybe TRBD1 (5 bases). The germline V gene encodes CDR1 DFQATT and CDR2 SNEGSKA (reference sequence). CDR3 length: 19 amino acids. Trimming removed 3 bases at V and 4 bases at J, with 31 bases between.

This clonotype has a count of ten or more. The CDR3 spells CATSEGFGELFF. The CDR3 DNA is TGTGCCACCAGTGAGGGGTTCGGGGAGCTGTTTTTT. The chain uses TRBV24-1 and TRBJ2-2; D is uncertain. This CDR3 has 12 amino acids. The ends were cut back, 4 bases at V and 7 bases at J, with 6 bases in the middle. CDR1 is KGHDR, CDR2 SFDVKD, per germline.

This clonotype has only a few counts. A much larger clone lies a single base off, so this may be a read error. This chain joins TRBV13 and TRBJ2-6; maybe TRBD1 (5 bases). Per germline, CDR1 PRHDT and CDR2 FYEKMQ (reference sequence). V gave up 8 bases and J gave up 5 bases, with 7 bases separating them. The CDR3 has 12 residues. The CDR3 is CASGARANVLTF. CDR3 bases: TGTGCCAGCGGGGCTCGGGCCAACGTCCTGACTTTC.

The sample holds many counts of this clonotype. CDR3 coding DNA: TGTGCCAGCAGTGGGGGAGGGGCGCAGTACAATGAGCAGTTCTTC. Translated: CASSGGGAQYNEQFF. The chain joins TRBV25-1 to TRBJ2-1; 7 nucleotides agree with TRBD2. Trimming cost V 4 bases and J 4 bases; bases outside gene matches: 7. The CDR3 totals 15 residues. Germline-derived CDR1 and CDR2 are MGHDK and SYGVNS.

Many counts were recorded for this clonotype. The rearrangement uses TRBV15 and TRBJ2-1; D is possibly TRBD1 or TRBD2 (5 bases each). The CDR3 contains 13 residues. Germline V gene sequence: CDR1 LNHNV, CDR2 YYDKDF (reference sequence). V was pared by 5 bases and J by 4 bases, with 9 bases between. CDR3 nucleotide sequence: TGTGCCACCAGCGGGGACGGATACAATGAGCAGTTCTTC. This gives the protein CATSGDGYNEQFF.

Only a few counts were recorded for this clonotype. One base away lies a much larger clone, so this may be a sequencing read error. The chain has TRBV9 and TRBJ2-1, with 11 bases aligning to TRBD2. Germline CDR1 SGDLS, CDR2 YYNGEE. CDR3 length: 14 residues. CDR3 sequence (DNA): TGTGCCAGCAGCGTAGCGGGGACTAGCGGCAAGCAGTCCTTC. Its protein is CASSVAGTSGKQSF. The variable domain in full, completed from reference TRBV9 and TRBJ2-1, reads DSGVTQTPKHLITATGQRVTLRCSPRSGDLSVYWYQQSLDQGLQFLIQYYNGEERAKGNILERFSAQQFPDLHSELNLSSLELGDSALYFCASSVAGTSGKQSFGPGTRLTVL.

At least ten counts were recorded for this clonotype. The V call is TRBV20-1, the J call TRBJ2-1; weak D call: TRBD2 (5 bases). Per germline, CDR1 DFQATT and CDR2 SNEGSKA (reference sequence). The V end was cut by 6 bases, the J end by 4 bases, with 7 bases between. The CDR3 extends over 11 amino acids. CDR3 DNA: TGCAGTGCCGGACTGTACAATGAGCAGTTCTTC. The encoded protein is CSAGLYNEQFF.

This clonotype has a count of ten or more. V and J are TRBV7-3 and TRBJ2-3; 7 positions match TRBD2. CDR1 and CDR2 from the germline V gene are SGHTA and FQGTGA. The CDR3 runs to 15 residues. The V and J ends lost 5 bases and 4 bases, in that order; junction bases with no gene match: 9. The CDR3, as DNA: TGTGCCAGCAGCGCGCGGGGGTTTGGGGCAGATACGCAGTATTTT. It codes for CASSARGFGADTQYF. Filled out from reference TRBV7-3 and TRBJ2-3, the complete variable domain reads GAGVSQTPSNKVTEKGKYVELRCDPISGHTALYWYRQSLGQGPEFLIYFQGTGAADDSGLPNDRFFAVRPEGSVSTLKIQRTERGDSAVYLCASSARGFGADTQYFGPGTRLTVL.

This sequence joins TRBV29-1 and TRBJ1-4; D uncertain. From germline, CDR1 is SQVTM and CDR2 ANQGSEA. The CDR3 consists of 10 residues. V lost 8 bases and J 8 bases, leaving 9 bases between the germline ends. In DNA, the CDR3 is TGCAGCTTTAGCCGGGAAAAACTGTTTTTT. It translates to CSFSREKLFF.

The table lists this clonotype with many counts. CDR3 in amino acids: CASSQNVGTWTPNEQFF. CDR3 DNA: TGTGCCAGCAGCCAAAACGTGGGCACCTGGACCCCCAATGAGCAGTTCTTC. The chain employs TRBV14 and TRBJ2-1, with D hard to call. CDR3 size: 17 residues. The germline CDR1 and CDR2 sequences are SGHDN and FVKESK. V lost 2 bases and J 6 bases, leaving 20 bases between the germline ends.

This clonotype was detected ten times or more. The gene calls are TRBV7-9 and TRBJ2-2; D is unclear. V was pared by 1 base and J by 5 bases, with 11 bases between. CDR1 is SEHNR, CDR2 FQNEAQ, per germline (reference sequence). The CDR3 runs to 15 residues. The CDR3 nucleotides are TGTGCCAGCAGCTTAGAGGTCACCCTTACCGGGGAGCTGTTTTTT. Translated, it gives CASSLEVTLTGELFF.

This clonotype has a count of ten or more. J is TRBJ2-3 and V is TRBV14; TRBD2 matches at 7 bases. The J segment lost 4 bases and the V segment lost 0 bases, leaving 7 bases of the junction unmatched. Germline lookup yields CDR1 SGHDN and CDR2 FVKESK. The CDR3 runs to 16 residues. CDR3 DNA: TGTGCCAGCAGCCAAGACGCAGCGGGATGGTCAGATACGCAGTATTTT. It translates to CASSQDAAGWSDTQYF.

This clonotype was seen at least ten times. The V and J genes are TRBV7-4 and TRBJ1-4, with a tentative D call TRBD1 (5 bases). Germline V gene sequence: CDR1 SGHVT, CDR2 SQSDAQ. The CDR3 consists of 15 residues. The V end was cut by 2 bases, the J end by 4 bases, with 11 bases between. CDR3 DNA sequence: TGTGCCAGCAGCTTAAAGGGACGGATTAATGAAAAACTGTTTTTT. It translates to CASSLKGRINEKLFF.

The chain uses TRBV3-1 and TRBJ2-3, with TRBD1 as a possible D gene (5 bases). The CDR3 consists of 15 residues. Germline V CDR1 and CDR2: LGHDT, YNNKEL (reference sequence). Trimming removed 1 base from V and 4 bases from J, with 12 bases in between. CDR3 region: CASSQGGQGADTQYF. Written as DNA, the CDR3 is TGTGCCAGCAGCCAAGGGGGTCAGGGTGCAGATACGCAGTATTTT.

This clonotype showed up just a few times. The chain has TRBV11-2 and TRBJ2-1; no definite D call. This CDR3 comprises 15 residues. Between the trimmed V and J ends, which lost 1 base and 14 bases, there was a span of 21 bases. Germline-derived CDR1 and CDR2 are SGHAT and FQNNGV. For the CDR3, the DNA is TGTGCCAGCAGCTTAGGCGCAGGCACTACGGGCGCAAAGTTCTTC. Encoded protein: CASSLGAGTTGAKFF.

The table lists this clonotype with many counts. CDR3 nucleotide sequence: TGTGCCAGCAGGTTCCATCTTCATGAGCAGTTCTTC. This gives the protein CASRFHLHEQFF. The chain links TRBV7-9 to TRBJ2-1; no clear D gene. This CDR3 has 12 residues. Germline CDR1 and CDR2: SEHNR and FQNEAQ (reference sequence). V dropped 6 bases and J dropped 8 bases, with 11 bases sitting between them.

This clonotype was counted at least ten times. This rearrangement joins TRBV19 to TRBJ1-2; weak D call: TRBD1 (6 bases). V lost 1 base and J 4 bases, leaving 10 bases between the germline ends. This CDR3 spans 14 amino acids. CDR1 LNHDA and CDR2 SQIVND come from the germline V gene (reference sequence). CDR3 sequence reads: CASSIVGASYGYTF. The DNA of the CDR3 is TGTGCCAGTAGTATAGTGGGGGCGAGCTATGGCTACACCTTC.

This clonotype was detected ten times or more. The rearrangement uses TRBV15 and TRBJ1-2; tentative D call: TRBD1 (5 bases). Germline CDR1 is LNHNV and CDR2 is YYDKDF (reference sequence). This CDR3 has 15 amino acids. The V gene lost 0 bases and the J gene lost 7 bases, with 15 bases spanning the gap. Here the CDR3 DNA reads TGTGCCACCAGCAGAGATGGGCAGGGACGGAGTGGCTACACCTTC. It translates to CATSRDGQGRSGYTF.

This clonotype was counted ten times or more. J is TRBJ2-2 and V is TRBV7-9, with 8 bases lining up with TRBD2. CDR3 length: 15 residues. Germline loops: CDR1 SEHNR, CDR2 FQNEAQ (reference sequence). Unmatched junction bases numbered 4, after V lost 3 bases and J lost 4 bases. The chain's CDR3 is CASSLGAGATGELFF. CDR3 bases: TGTGCCAGCAGCTTGGGAGCGGGAGCCACCGGGGAGCTGTTTTTT.

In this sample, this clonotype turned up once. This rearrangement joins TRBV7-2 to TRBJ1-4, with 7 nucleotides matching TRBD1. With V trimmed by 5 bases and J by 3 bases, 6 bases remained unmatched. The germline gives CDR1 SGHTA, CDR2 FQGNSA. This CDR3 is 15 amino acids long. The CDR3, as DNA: TGTGCCAGCAGCACATACAGGGGTTCTAATGAAAAACTGTTTTTT. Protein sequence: CASSTYRGSNEKLFF.

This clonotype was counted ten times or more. This chain's CDR3 is CASSLVGTQYF. DNA for the CDR3: TGTGCCAGCAGCTTAGTGGGGACCCAGTACTTC. The chain joins TRBV7-2 to TRBJ2-5; D call uncertain. The ends were cut back, 1 base at V and 7 bases at J, with 4 bases in the middle. The CDR3 length is 11 residues. CDR1 and CDR2 (germline): SGHTA, FQGNSA. The full variable domain, with the rest looked up from reference TRBV7-2 and TRBJ2-5, is GAGVSQSPSNKVTEKGKDVELRCDPISGHTALYWYRQSLGQGLEFLIYFQGNSAPDKSGLPSDRFSAERTGGSVSTLTIQRTQQEDSAVYLCASSLVGTQYFGPGTRLLVL.